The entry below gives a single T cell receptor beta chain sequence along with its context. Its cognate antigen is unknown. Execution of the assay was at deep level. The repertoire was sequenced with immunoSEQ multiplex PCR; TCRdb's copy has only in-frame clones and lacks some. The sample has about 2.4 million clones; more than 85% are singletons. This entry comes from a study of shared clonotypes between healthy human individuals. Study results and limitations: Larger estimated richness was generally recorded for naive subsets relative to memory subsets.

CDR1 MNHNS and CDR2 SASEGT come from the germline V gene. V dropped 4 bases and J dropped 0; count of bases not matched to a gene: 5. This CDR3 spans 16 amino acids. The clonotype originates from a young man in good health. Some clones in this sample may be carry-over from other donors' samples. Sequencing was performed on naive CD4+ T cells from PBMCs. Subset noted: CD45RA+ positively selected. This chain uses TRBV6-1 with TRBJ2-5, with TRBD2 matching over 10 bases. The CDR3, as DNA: TGTGCCAGCAGTGCTGGGACTAGCGCAAACCAAGAGACCCAGTACTTC. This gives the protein CASSAGTSANQETQYF.